This T cell receptor (beta chain) originates from a study of persistence of HIV-infected CD4 T cells. At the level of the study: Donors had been on suppressive ART for a median of 8 years.

Cells were stimulated with overlapping HIV-1 Gag 15-mer peptides. CD4+ T cells upregulating both CD40 ligand and CD69 were sorted as responding cells. Before stimulation, PBMCs underwent CD8+ T cell depletion. On this clone: Its antigen is not identified.

This was the immunoSEQ version 4 assay in survey mode. This table comes from immunoSEQ multiplex PCR, and its TCRdb copy is limited to in-frame clones, with some not included. This table has under 25,000 clones, around two thirds appearing once. This receptor was obtained from an adult man with HIV who was CMV-seropositive. The sequences come from CD4+ T cells sorted from PBMCs after approximately 20-hour stimulation, collected from a patient who received antiretroviral therapy.

CDR3 residues: CASSLGSRGNEKLFF. The CDR3 DNA reads TGTGCCAGCAGCTTAGGGTCCAGGGGTAATGAAAAACTGTTTTTT. This chain connects TRBV7-9 to TRBJ1-4; D may be TRBD1 (6 bases). Deletions cut 1 base from V and 4 bases from J, with 10 bases between. The CDR3 has 15 residues. Germline CDR1 and CDR2: SEHNR and FQNEAQ (reference sequence).